The 21 T cell receptor beta chains listed next were all sequenced from one sample in a study of T-cell memory formation after mild COVID-19. TCRdb reprocessed the 5' RACE reads via MiXCR and lists one record per CDR3 protein. The sample consists of 90,000 to 130,000 distinct CDR3 sequences, roughly a sixth of them appearing once. Sequenced material: PBMCs or a T cell subset sorted from them (not recorded which). The receptors shown here come from a man in his late teens or twenties who had mild COVID-19 (a few samples of this study predate the infection). Cell type and time point are not known.

The chain carries TRBV5-4 and TRBJ2-5; 10 nucleotides line up with TRBD1. After removal of 4 bases from V and 5 bases from J, the junction contained 5 bases not matched to a gene. The CDR3 extends over 14 amino acids. Germline V lookup: CDR1 SGHNT, CDR2 YYREEE (reference sequence). CDR3 DNA sequence: TGTGCCAGCAGCCGACAGGGGGCGGGGGAGACCCAGTACTTC. Protein sequence: CASSRQGAGETQYF.

The rearrangement uses TRBV6-5 and TRBJ1-5; D may be TRBD1 (5 bases). V lost 0 bases and J 9 bases, leaving 9 bases between the germline ends. The length of the CDR3 is 13 residues. The germline V gene encodes CDR1 MNHEY and CDR2 SVGAGI. DNA of the CDR3: TGTGCCAGCAGTTACTCGACGGGGCTGCCCCAGCATTTT. As protein: CASSYSTGLPQHF.

This clonotype was detected only a few times. In DNA form, the CDR3 reads TGTGCCACCACTAGCCGAATTAGCTCCTACGAGCAGTACGTC. Protein: CATTSRISSYEQYV. The chain joins TRBV28 to TRBJ2-7; TRBD2 is a possible D gene (6 bases). V was shortened by 10 bases and J by 0 bases, with 16 bases between the two germline ends. CDR3 length: 14 residues. CDR1 and CDR2 (germline): MDHEN, SYDVKM.

The V call is TRBV4-2, the J call TRBJ2-3; the D gene is possibly TRBD1 (6 bases). The V end lost 3 bases, the J end lost 5 bases, and 15 bases lay between the germline ends. Germline V gene lookup returns CDR1 LGHNA and CDR2 YNFKEQ. This CDR3 contains 15 residues. The CDR3 reads CASSQGAGYRDTQYF. The CDR3 DNA sequence: TGTGCCAGCAGCCAGGGGGCTGGGTACAGAGATACGCAGTATTTT.

About this clonotype itself: The CDR3 does not end in the conserved phenylalanine or tryptophan, so this is likely a read error. The limits of the CDR3 on the DNA are not certain, so only TCRdb's listed CDR3 is given. The CDR3 sequence is CASSVTGGN. The chain carries TRBV5-1 and TRBJ2-7; TRBD1 is the table's D call and was not checked against the DNA. Germline V CDR1 and CDR2: SGHRS, YFSETQ. The CDR3 adds up to 9 amino acids, both ends counted.

The table lists this clonotype with a few counts. The chain's CDR3 is CASSFTLAKNIQYF. The CDR3 nucleotides read TGTGCCAGCAGCTTCACCCTAGCCAAAAACATTCAGTACTTC. J is TRBJ2-4 and V is TRBV11-2; no definite D call. The germline V gene has CDR1 SGHAT and CDR2 FQNNGV. The CDR3 is 14 residues long. Deletions cut 3 bases from V and 0 bases from J, with 6 bases between. Full variable domain (remainder filled in from reference TRBV11-2 and TRBJ2-4): EAGVAQSPRYKIIEKRQSVAFWCNPISGHATLYWYQQILGQGPKLLIQFQNNGVVDDSQLPKDRFSAERLKGVDSTLKIQPAKLEDSAVYLCASSFTLAKNIQYFGAGTRLSVL.

This clonotype came up a few times. V gene TRBV5-4 combines with J gene TRBJ2-7; 8 bases are shared with TRBD1. The CDR3 runs to 14 residues. The V and J ends lost 0 bases and 5 bases, in that order; junction bases with no gene match: 4. Per the germline V gene, CDR1 is SGHNT and CDR2 is YYREEE (reference sequence). The CDR3 region is CASSLVGQGNEQYV. The CDR3 nucleotides read TGTGCCAGCAGCTTGGTAGGACAGGGAAACGAGCAGTACGTC.

CDR3 residues: CASSFTSGEGTDTQYF. CDR3 DNA: TGTGCCAGCAGCTTTACCAGCGGGGAGGGAACAGATACGCAGTATTTT. The V and J genes are TRBV5-4 and TRBJ2-3, with 7 bases fitting TRBD2. Germline V gene data show CDR1 as SGHNT and CDR2 as YYREEE (reference sequence). CDR3 length equals 16 residues. J lost 3 bases, V lost 2 bases, and 9 bases had no gene match.

This sequence joins TRBV9 and TRBJ1-5; no clear D gene. Trimming took off 2 bases at V and 1 base at J, with 4 bases between the two ends. CDR1 is SGDLS, CDR2 YYNGEE, per germline. The CDR3 has 13 residues. The CDR3 DNA is TGTGCCAGCAGCGTGGAGAGCAATCAGCCCCAGCATTTT. Translated, it gives CASSVESNQPQHF.

CDR3: CASSLGAVETQYF. The CDR3, as DNA: TGTGCCAGCAGCTTAGGGGCAGTGGAGACCCAGTACTTC. V is TRBV7-8 and J is TRBJ2-5; D gene unclear. Germline loops: CDR1 SGHVS, CDR2 FQNEAQ. The CDR3 length is 13 residues. V dropped 1 base and J dropped 5 bases, with 8 bases sitting between them.

This clonotype was recorded a few times. The chain has TRBV7-2 and TRBJ2-5; 9 bases are shared with TRBD2. V lost 6 bases to trimming and J lost 5 bases; unmatched junction nucleotides: 16. Germline values: CDR1 SGHTA, CDR2 FQGNSA. The CDR3 has 17 amino acids. The CDR3 region is CASRGGGARMGWETQYF. CDR3 in DNA: TGTGCCAGCAGAGGCGGGGGGGCGAGGATGGGGTGGGAGACCCAGTACTTC. The full variable domain, in which reference TRBV7-2 and TRBJ2-5 provide the parts outside the CDR3, is GAGVSQSPSNKVTEKGKDVELRCDPISGHTALYWYRQSLGQGLEFLIYFQGNSAPDKSGLPSDRFSAERTGGSVSTLTIQRTQQEDSAVYLCASRGGGARMGWETQYFGPGTRLLVL.

The rearrangement joins TRBV6-5 to TRBJ1-1; D might be TRBD1 (5 bases). The V end was cut by 3 bases, the J end by 5 bases, with 13 bases between. CDR3 length: 14 residues. Germline CDR1 reads MNHEY; CDR2 reads SVGAGI. CDR3 DNA: TGTGCCAGCAGTTATTTGCAGGGAGGAACTGAAGCTTTCTTT. Protein: CASSYLQGGTEAFF.

The rearrangement links TRBV20-1 to TRBJ1-1, with unresolved D. Germline CDR1 and CDR2: DFQATT and SNEGSKA (reference sequence). V gave up 7 bases and J gave up 3 bases, with 15 bases separating them. This CDR3 is built from 13 residues. The CDR3 region has the DNA TGCAGTGTTCAAGAGGGCCGGGACACTGAAGCTTTCTTT. Its translation: CSVQEGRDTEAFF.

V and J are TRBV7-8 and TRBJ1-2; D is unclear. CDR3 length: 14 residues. With 5 bases removed from V and 8 bases from J, the gap between germline ends came to 18 bases. The germline V gene encodes CDR1 SGHVS and CDR2 FQNEAQ. The CDR3 bases are TGTGCCAGCAGCCCCTCGAGAGAGGATTGGGGCTACACCTTC. Translating it yields CASSPSREDWGYTF.

The rearrangement uses TRBV9 and TRBJ2-3; the match to TRBD2 covers 7 bases. Germline assignment: CDR1 SGDLS and CDR2 YYNGEE. The CDR3 spans 17 residues. V lost 3 bases and J lost 0; bases outside the gene matches: 10. The CDR3 is CASSAERGLASTDTQYF. The CDR3 nucleotides are TGTGCCAGCAGCGCAGAGCGGGGTCTTGCTAGCACAGATACGCAGTATTTT. The whole variable domain, remainder taken from reference TRBV9 and TRBJ2-3, is DSGVTQTPKHLITATGQRVTLRCSPRSGDLSVYWYQQSLDQGLQFLIQYYNGEERAKGNILERFSAQQFPDLHSELNLSSLELGDSALYFCASSAERGLASTDTQYFGPGTRLTVL.

This clonotype was counted between two and nine times. This chain uses TRBV7-2 with TRBJ1-6, with D maybe TRBD1 (5 bases). CDR1 is SGHTA, CDR2 FQGNSA, per germline. V shed 5 bases and J shed 10 bases, with 18 bases lying between them. The CDR3 spans 15 residues. Here the CDR3 DNA reads TGTGCCAGCAGCCTAGGACCAGGGCAGGGATCACCCCTCCACTTT. Amino acids: CASSLGPGQGSPLHF.

The sample holds a few counts of this clonotype. The rearrangement links TRBV6-1 to TRBJ2-6, with D unresolved. CDR3 size: 15 residues. Trimming stripped 5 bases from V and 0 bases from J, with 8 bases between. In germline, CDR1 is MNHNS, CDR2 SASEGT. CDR3 sequence: CASSKHVSGANVLTF. As DNA, the CDR3 is TGTGCCAGCAGTAAACATGTCTCTGGGGCCAACGTCCTGACTTTC.

This clonotype came up a few times. V gene TRBV9 combines with J gene TRBJ2-7; 10 bases match TRBD1. This CDR3 contains 18 residues. V trimming: 0 bases; J trimming: 3 bases; junction bases outside the gene matches: 12. Germline V gives CDR1 SGDLS, CDR2 YYNGEE. The CDR3 protein is CASSVGPGQGNTGYEQYV. CDR3 nucleotides: TGTGCCAGCAGCGTAGGCCCGGGACAGGGGAATACGGGCTACGAGCAGTACGTC.

This clonotype has ten or more counts. The rearrangement joins TRBV20-1 to TRBJ2-5, with D perhaps given as TRBD1 or TRBD2 (5 bases each). From germline, CDR1 is DFQATT and CDR2 SNEGSKA (reference sequence). Trimming shortened V by 4 bases and J by 1 base, and 16 bases separated the two germline ends. The CDR3 loop spans 15 amino acids. The CDR3 bases are TGCAGTGCTAACCTGGGGTGGGGGATCCAAGAGACCCAGTACTTC. It codes for CSANLGWGIQETQYF.

The chain is built from TRBV11-2 and TRBJ1-1; TRBD1 matches 11 bases. The CDR3 loop spans 13 amino acids. Germline trimming cut 3 bases from V and 10 bases from J; bases unmatched to any gene: 4. Germline V CDR1 and CDR2: SGHAT, FQNNGV. CDR3 nucleotide sequence: TGTGCCAGCAGCTTGGACAGGGGGCGCGGAGCTTTCTTT. This encodes CASSLDRGRGAFF.

Many counts were recorded for this clonotype. This chain links TRBV6-5 with TRBJ1-6; D remains ambiguous. The CDR3 extends over 12 amino acids. Trimming pared 8 bases from V and 4 bases from J, leaving 6 bases between. CDR1 MNHEY and CDR2 SVGAGI come from the germline V gene. CDR3 nucleotide sequence: TGTGCCAGCCGCAGTTATAATTCACCCCTCCACTTT. The encoded protein is CASRSYNSPLHF.